This T cell receptor beta chain is from a study of graft-versus-host responses after intestinal transplantation. Assay used: immunoSEQ multiplex PCR; TCRdb lists only in-frame clones, some missing. The sample consists of roughly 40,000 clones, 93% of them appearing once. The length of the CDR3 is 14 residues. The V end lost 0 bases, the J end lost 5 bases, and 10 bases lay between the germline ends. CDR1 is SGHTA, CDR2 FQGNSA, per germline. This chain links TRBV7-2 with TRBJ1-1, with D possibly TRBD1 on 6 matching bases. The source is a human patient who received an intestinal transplant, so some T cells may come from the graft donor. Sequences were derived from PBMCs, sampled around 730 days after intestinal transplantation. CDR3 in amino acids: CASSLALGQTEAFF. CDR3 nucleotide sequence: TGTGCCAGCAGCTTAGCCCTTGGACAGACTGAAGCTTTCTTT.